Given below is one TCR beta chain in context. The sample carries other DNA sequences with the same CDR3. The sample belongs to a study of glioma-infiltrating T cells after dendritic cell vaccination. Overall study context: Dendritic cells derived from monocytes and pulsed with autologous tumor lysate formed the vaccine.

Input was 2 to 2.5 ug genomic DNA, or all available if less. Some clones are missing from TCRdb's copy, which holds only in-frame ones; the method was immunoSEQ multiplex PCR. The data contain some 100,000 clones, about 80% of them seen just once; the ten biggest clones take up roughly 5.7%. CDR3 length equals 14 residues. CDR1 is MNHEY, CDR2 SVGAGI, per germline. V lost 6 bases and J 6 bases, leaving 17 bases between the germline ends. The sample here was blood, taken before dendritic cell vaccination. The clonotype originates from a human donor with glioblastoma. V and J are TRBV6-5 and TRBJ1-1; TRBD1 might be the D (6 bases). The CDR3 nucleotides read TGTGCCAGCAGGGCAGGGGTTCTTTGGGCTGAAGCTTTCTTT. It specifies CASRAGVLWAEAFF.